This TCR beta chain derives from a study of T-cell memory formation after mild COVID-19. Overall study: TCR clusters were largely donor specific.

Using constant-segment primers, 5'RACE produced TCR alpha and TCR beta cDNA libraries carrying sample barcodes and UMIs. TCRdb re-analysed the 5' RACE reads in MiXCR, keeping a single row per CDR3 protein. This table holds 300,000 or so distinct CDR3 sequences, approximately 16% found once. As concerns this clonotype: Antigen unknown.

The J segment lost 7 bases and the V segment lost 2 bases, leaving 4 bases of the junction unmatched. CDR1 and CDR2 (germline): SGHTA, FQGTGA. This CDR3 is built from 14 residues. The study's findings and limits: Clones shrinking between day 15 and 85 showed a balanced CD4/CD8 split, and those that grew later tilted toward CD4+. The second-wave clones peaking on day 37 were not confirmed as SARS-CoV-2-specific.

The chain has TRBV7-3 and TRBJ1-5; 8 bases line up with TRBD1. This TCR was recovered from a man aged 18 to 35 who had mild COVID-19 (a few samples of this study predate the infection). Cell type and time point are not known. The material sequenced was PBMCs or a T cell subset sorted from them (not recorded which). In DNA, the CDR3 is TGTGCCAGCAGCTTAGGGGACAGGTTACAGCCCCAGCATTTT. Its translation is CASSLGDRLQPQHF.